The T cell receptor beta chain under discussion was sequenced for a study of vaccination and CD4 T cells after COVID-19 (dated by TCRdb to between 2021 and 2024). For the wider study: Convalescent patients had a positive SARS-CoV-2 result on nasal swab PCR, and of these patients, several had mild disease and one had severe disease. Two doses of either the Pfizer-BioNTech BNT162b2 vaccine (n=8) or the Moderna mRNA-1273 vaccine (n=2) were administered to participants. Post-vaccine blood samples were obtained a median of approximately 70 days after the second vaccine dose, with a range of 14 to 241 days. In fewer than 12 COVID-19 convalescent patients and a handful of infection-naive healthy vaccine recipients, researchers compared the spike-specific CD4+ TCR repertoire from before mRNA vaccination with the repertoire from after. Control cultures used a CEFX viral epitope pool as positive control, an HIV-1 Nef peptide pool as negative control, or no peptide. Post-COVID blood samples from convalescent patients were collected a median of about 100 days after diagnosis, with a range of 35 to 161 days. Six males and four females were included in the convalescent cohort, with two Hispanic individuals, seven Caucasians, two Asians and one multiracial person represented. Culture stimuli were overlapping spike peptide pools from SARS-CoV-2 and from the common cold coronaviruses HCoV-NL63, HCoV-OC43 and HCoV-229E. General findings and caveats noted by the study authors: Of the vaccine-specific clones in convalescent patients, 304 of 307, or nearly all, reacted only to SARS-CoV-2 spike and did not cross-react with common cold coronaviruses. The median number of SARS-CoV-2-reactive clonotypes rose from fewer than 25 after infection to some 40 after vaccination, but the change was not significant. Only a relatively small number of convalescent patients were included in the study, and early timepoints following natural infection were not analyzed. In convalescent patients, a median roughly 83% of post-vaccine SARS-CoV-2-reactive clones were detected only after vaccination, and vaccine-specific priming was suggested by this finding.

V and J lose 1 base and 0 bases, and a span of 6 bases separates them. The germline V gene provides CDR1 SGHNT and CDR2 YENEEA. The CDR3 runs 14 residues from the cysteine to the phenylalanine. Of the read, only the CDR3 DNA is kept; its 42 bases are in frame from base 1. This specimen's treatment or condition label, per the study, means: roughly ten-day PBMC culture with coronavirus spike peptide pools or control peptides (ViraFEST assay). To expand antigen-specific T cells with peptide pools and then pick out the expanded clonotypes through TCR sequencing, the study relied on the ViraFEST assay. Positive SARS-CoV-2 PCR tests in the convalescent patients dated from March to December 2020, before Alpha, Beta and Delta variants emerged in the United States. Each well held fewer than 2.5 million PBMCs cultured with roughly 10 ug/ml peptide pools in IMDM containing around 5% human AB serum and 9.5 to 10 IU/ml IL-2. Half of the culture medium was replaced with fresh IL-2-containing medium on days 3 and 7. CD4+ T cells were isolated after around 11 days of culture through negative selection using the EasySep CD4+ T cell isolation kit. PBMCs were separated from whole blood using Ficoll-Paque Plus gradient centrifugation and then either used fresh or cryopreserved at -140C. Culture conditions were generally each tested in triplicate wells.

As for this clonotype: Its antigen target is currently unknown. No per-base quality is available; no much larger clone lies one base away.

The library was generated by PCR. At the Johns Hopkins FTIC core, DNA from the cultured CD4+ T cells underwent TCR sequencing with the Oncomine TCR Beta short-read assay. The QIAamp micro DNA kit was used to extract genomic DNA from the cultured CD4+ T cells. Oncomine TCR Beta libraries from cultured CD4+ T cells were pooled with unique dual indexes and sequenced on an Illumina iSeq 100. As for the authors' bioinformatics: Non-productive sequences were removed, and CDR3s that did not start with C, did not end with F or W, or were shorter than 7 amino acids were discarded. Antigen-specific clonotypes were identified with the MANAFEST web application by comparing peptide-stimulated wells with reference and other culture wells. An FDR below 0.05, an odds ratio above 5, and a productive frequency above 0.1% in at least two of three replicate wells were required for clones to be considered positive. A clonotype was classed as cross-reactive if the clonotype showed significant expansion both in SARS-CoV-2 spike wells and in at least one common cold coronavirus spike condition. Similarity between CDR3 sequences was evaluated in R version 3.6.1 using Levenshtein distances (stringdist) and unrooted phylogenetic trees (ape). TCRdb reanalyzed the raw reads on its own, using fastp at Q25 for trimming and MiXCR for clone calling, and kept in-frame beta chains. CDR3 protein duplicates are merged, each entry listing the most common genes and DNA. The V and J calls were not made by the authors but by TCRdb's processing. This sample gives 10,000 to 15,000 distinct CDR3 sequences in total; about two fifths of them show up just once. The ten most abundant clones make up approximately 21% of the sample.

This specimen consisted of CD4+ T cells from blood, cultured in vitro, obtained before SARS-CoV-2 vaccination. This receptor was taken from a human donor who had recovered from COVID-19. Here the chain combines TRBV11-3 and TRBJ1-1, with no reliable assignment of the D segment. The CDR3 sequence is CASSLGSVNTEAFF. The bases read TGTGCCAGCAGCTTAGGTTCGGTGAACACTGAAGCTTTCTTT.